This T cell receptor (beta chain) comes out of a study of Tregs in tolerant kidney transplant recipients. Of note for this clone: Antigen: not known.

The nonmyeloablative bone marrow transplants came from related graft donors, with transient mixed chimerism. Unstimulated regulatory T cells (CD4+CD25+CD127-), CD4+CD25- non-regulatory cells, CD4 and CD8 cells were FACS-sorted from thawed PBMCs. Using immunoSEQ multiplex PCR, the repertoire was profiled, and TCRdb retains in-frame clones only, with some absent. The sample holds roughly 64,000 clones, 87% seen once. Whole-study results and caveats: The small number of patients limits these findings pending further validation. Donor-specific Treg expansion exceeded global Treg expansion in tolerant patients, suggesting antigen drive. Activated donor B cell expansion appeared to reveal the most relevant donor-specific TCRbeta repertoire.

The sequence derives from a human patient who received a combined kidney and bone marrow transplant. Some T cells may be graft donor cells. The sequences come from CD4+ T cells from blood (PBMCs), collected 6 months after the transplant.

CDR3 bases: TGTGCCAGCAGCTGGGCAGGGTCTAGGGTTCTGGAGACCCAGTACTTC. Amino acids: CASSWAGSRVLETQYF. The rearrangement links TRBV7-2 to TRBJ2-5, with D possibly TRBD1 on 5 matching bases. Trimming stripped 4 bases from V and 5 bases from J, with 20 bases between. CDR3 length: 16 amino acids. CDR1 SGHTA and CDR2 FQGNSA come from the germline V gene.